Each of the 18 T cell receptor beta chains below was sequenced from the same sample in a study of blood T cell repertoires in COVID-19. Clones were read by immunoSEQ multiplex PCR, and TCRdb kept only the in-frame ones, dropping some. This sample yields around 19,000 clones, of which 60% to 85% are seen a single time; approximately 60% belongs to the top ten. The specimen was peripheral blood. The source is an elderly man with acute or convalescent COVID-19.

The chain is built from TRBV9 and TRBJ2-5; 7 positions match TRBD1. Germline CDR1 reads SGDLS; CDR2 reads YYNGEE. V lost 0 bases and J lost 4; bases outside the gene matches: 15. CDR3 length: 18 amino acids. In nucleotides, the CDR3 is TGTGCCAGCAGCGTAGTCGACAGGGCGACGGTCGTGGTAGAGACCCAGTACTTC. Translating gives CASSVVDRATVVVETQYF.

This clone was observed a few times. V usage is TRBV5-1 and J usage is TRBJ2-5; D gene ambiguous. The germline CDR1 and CDR2 sequences are SGHRS and YFSETQ. The CDR3 runs 16 residues. Deletions cut 0 bases from V and 2 bases from J, with 14 bases between. CDR3 loop: CASSLAKIASQETQYF. The CDR3 DNA follows: TGCGCCAGCAGCTTGGCCAAGATTGCCAGTCAAGAGACCCAGTACTTC. The whole variable domain, filled in from reference TRBV5-1 and TRBJ2-5, reads KAGVTQTPRYLIKTRGQQVTLSCSPISGHRSVSWYQQTPGQGLQFLFEYFSETQRNKGNFPGRFSGRQFSNSRSEMNVSTLELGDSALYLCASSLAKIASQETQYFGPGTRLLVL.

V is TRBV2 and J is TRBJ2-1; 9 positions match TRBD2. This CDR3 spans 14 amino acids. V trimming: 6 bases; J trimming: 8 bases; junction bases outside the gene matches: 8. CDR1 is SNHLY, CDR2 FYNNEI, per germline. Here the CDR3 DNA reads TGTGCCAGCAGGTTAGCGGGAGCGGCGTATGAGCAGTTCTTC. It encodes CASRLAGAAYEQFF. The full variable domain, in which reference TRBV2 and TRBJ2-1 provide the parts outside the CDR3, is EPEVTQTPSHQVTQMGQEVILRCVPISNHLYFYWYRQILGQKVEFLVSFYNNEISEKSEIFDDQFSVERPDGSNFTLKIRSTKLEDSAMYFCASRLAGAAYEQFFGPGTRLTVL.

The chain recombines TRBV29-1 with TRBJ1-2, with 7 bases lining up with TRBD1. Germline V gene sequence: CDR1 SQVTM, CDR2 ANQGSEA. The length of the CDR3 is 14 residues. V dropped 6 bases and J dropped 0; count of bases not matched to a gene: 7. CDR3 sequence reads: CSVGMTGTNYGYTF. CDR3 DNA sequence: TGCAGCGTGGGGATGACAGGGACTAACTATGGCTACACCTTC.

V is TRBV30 and J is TRBJ2-7; 11 bases line up with TRBD1. This CDR3 comprises 15 residues. The germline gives CDR1 GTSNPN, CDR2 SVGIG (reference sequence). The V gene end was trimmed by 1 base and the J gene end by 4 bases; junction bases not matched to a gene: 6. For the CDR3, the DNA is TGTGCCTGGAGTGGCAGGGACAGGGGGTCATACGAGCAGTACTTC. It codes for CAWSGRDRGSYEQYF.

V is TRBV27 and J is TRBJ2-7; 12 bases match TRBD2. From germline, CDR1 is MNHEY and CDR2 SMNVEV (reference sequence). The CDR3 covers 18 residues. V lost 3 bases to trimming and J lost 2 bases; unmatched junction nucleotides: 11. CDR3 DNA: TGTGCCAGCAGTTTTCAGTCTGCTCTAGCGGGAGGGGCCTACGAGCAGTACTTC. Translating it yields CASSFQSALAGGAYEQYF.

This sequence joins TRBV28 and TRBJ2-3, with TRBD2 matching 13 bases. Germline CDR1 reads MDHEN; CDR2 reads SYDVKM. With V trimmed by 4 bases and J by 7 bases, 14 bases remained unmatched. The CDR3 has 18 amino acids. CDR3 region: CASSSRAGLAGEGYTQYF. CDR3 sequence (DNA): TGTGCCAGCAGTTCTAGGGCAGGACTAGCGGGAGAGGGGTATACGCAGTATTTT. The whole variable domain, remainder taken from reference TRBV28 and TRBJ2-3, is DVKVTQSSRYLVKRTGEKVFLECVQDMDHENMFWYRQDPGLGLRLIYFSYDVKMKEKGDIPEGYSVSREKKERFSLILESASTNQTSMYLCASSSRAGLAGEGYTQYFGPGTRLTVL.

This chain links TRBV4-1 with TRBJ2-3; D gene uncertain. Germline CDR1 MGHRA, CDR2 YSYEKL. Trimming shortened V by 1 base and J by 6 bases, and 8 bases separated the two germline ends. The CDR3 spans 13 residues. The CDR3 coding sequence is TGCGCCAGCAGCCAAGGTTTAGCCGATACGCAGTATTTT. The encoded protein is CASSQGLADTQYF.

The chain has TRBV5-4 and TRBJ2-3; 8 bases are a match to TRBD2. CDR3 size: 15 residues. The ends lost 0 bases at V and 3 bases at J; junction bases unmatched: 3. The germline V gene has CDR1 SGHNT and CDR2 YYREEE (reference sequence). The CDR3 nucleotides are TGTGCCAGCAGCTTGGACGGGACTAGTACAGATACGCAGTATTTT. Protein: CASSLDGTSTDTQYF.

The chain has TRBV6-5 and TRBJ1-2, with 9 nucleotides matching TRBD1. CDR1 and CDR2 (germline): MNHEY, SVGAGI. This CDR3 spans 15 amino acids. V dropped 4 bases and J dropped 3; count of bases not matched to a gene: 6. CDR3 loop: CASSSPDRGDYGYTF. For the CDR3, the DNA is TGTGCCAGCAGTTCCCCGGACAGGGGTGACTATGGCTACACCTTC.

The genes are TRBV18 and TRBJ1-4, with unresolved D. Germline V lookup: CDR1 KGHSH, CDR2 LQKENI. Between the trimmed V and J ends, which lost 4 bases and 3 bases, there was a span of 6 bases. CDR3 length equals 13 residues. The CDR3 here is CASSRSANEKLFF. CDR3 nucleotide sequence: TGTGCCAGCTCACGGAGTGCTAATGAAAAACTGTTTTTT.

In this sample, this clone turned up once. The chain carries TRBV18 and TRBJ2-1, with D perhaps TRBD1 (5 bases). Trimming took off 3 bases at V and 0 bases at J, with 9 bases between the two ends. The CDR3 is made up of 15 amino acids. Germline V CDR1 and CDR2: KGHSH, LQKENI. The CDR3 DNA follows: TGTGCCAGCTCACCGACAGATAGCTCCTACAATGAGCAGTTCTTC. Translation: CASSPTDSSYNEQFF.

The V and J genes are TRBV9 and TRBJ2-1; D might be TRBD1 (5 bases). With 0 bases removed from V and 4 bases from J, the gap between germline ends came to 14 bases. This CDR3 is 16 amino acids long. CDR1 is SGDLS, CDR2 YYNGEE, per germline. Written as DNA, the CDR3 is TGTGCCAGCAGCGTAGGAGGCATCGACAGATACAATGAGCAGTTCTTC. It is translated as CASSVGGIDRYNEQFF.

V usage is TRBV9 and J usage is TRBJ2-2, with D tentatively TRBD2 (6 bases). Per germline, CDR1 SGDLS and CDR2 YYNGEE. The CDR3 contains 14 residues. Deletions cut 0 bases from V and 8 bases from J, with 11 bases between. The CDR3 here is CASSVALARGELFF. CDR3 DNA sequence: TGTGCCAGCAGCGTAGCACTAGCTAGAGGGGAGCTGTTTTTT.

The rearrangement uses TRBV7-2 and TRBJ1-5, with 10 bases that match TRBD1. Trimming cost V 3 bases and J 7 bases; bases outside gene matches: 9. CDR3 length: 16 residues. Looked up from germline, CDR1 is SGHTA and CDR2 is FQGNSA. The CDR3 loop is CASSFEGQGLRQPQHF. DNA for the CDR3: TGTGCCAGCAGCTTCGAGGGACAGGGGTTAAGGCAGCCCCAGCATTTT.

V gene TRBV19 combines with J gene TRBJ2-3; TRBD2 matches 14 bases. The CDR3 is 20 amino acids. The J segment lost 2 bases and the V segment lost 3 bases, leaving 13 bases of the junction unmatched. The germline V gene has CDR1 LNHDA and CDR2 SQIVND (reference sequence). The CDR3 bases are TGTGCCAGTAGTATCACGGGACTAGCGGGAGATGGGGCCAACACAGATACGCAGTATTTT. Encoded protein: CASSITGLAGDGANTDTQYF.

The DNA of the CDR3 is TGTGCCAGCAGTGAACGAGCCAGGGGTGGCGCAGATACGCAGTATTTT. It codes for CASSERARGGADTQYF. The V and J genes are TRBV2 and TRBJ2-3; D is possibly TRBD1 (6 bases). The CDR3 has 16 residues. Trimming stripped 2 bases from V and 4 bases from J, with 16 bases between. Looked up from germline, CDR1 is SNHLY and CDR2 is FYNNEI.

The DNA for the CDR3 is TGTGCCTGGCGTAACCTCGTTCCAGGGAGGGGGTACACCGGGGAGCTGTTTTTT. It encodes CAWRNLVPGRGYTGELFF. The chain couples TRBV30 to TRBJ2-2; tentatively, D is TRBD2 (7 bases). The V gene's germline CDR1 is GTSNPN and CDR2 SVGIG (reference sequence). Trimming took off 5 bases at V and 3 bases at J, with 25 bases between the two ends. The CDR3 extends over 18 amino acids.